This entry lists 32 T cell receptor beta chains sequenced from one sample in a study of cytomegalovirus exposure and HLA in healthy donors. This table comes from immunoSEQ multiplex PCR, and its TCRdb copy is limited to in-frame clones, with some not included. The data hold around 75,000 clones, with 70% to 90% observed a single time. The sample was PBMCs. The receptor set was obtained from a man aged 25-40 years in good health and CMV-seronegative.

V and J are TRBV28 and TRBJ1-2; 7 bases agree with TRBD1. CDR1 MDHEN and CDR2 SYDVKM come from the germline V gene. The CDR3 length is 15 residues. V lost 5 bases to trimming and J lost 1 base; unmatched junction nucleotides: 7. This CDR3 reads CASSPAGTVNYGYTF. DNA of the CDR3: TGTGCCAGCAGTCCCGCCGGGACAGTTAACTATGGCTACACCTTC.

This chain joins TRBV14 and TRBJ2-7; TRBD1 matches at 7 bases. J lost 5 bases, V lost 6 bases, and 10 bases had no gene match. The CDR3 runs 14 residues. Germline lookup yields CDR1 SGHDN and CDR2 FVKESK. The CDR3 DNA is TGTGCCAGCAGTCGACAGGGCAGTTTAAACGAGCAGTACTTC. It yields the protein CASSRQGSLNEQYF.

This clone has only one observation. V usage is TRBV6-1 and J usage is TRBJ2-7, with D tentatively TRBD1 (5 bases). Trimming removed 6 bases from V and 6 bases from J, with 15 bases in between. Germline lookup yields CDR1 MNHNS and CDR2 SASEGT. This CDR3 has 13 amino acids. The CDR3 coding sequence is TGTGCCAGCAGCTTGACAGAGATTGGCGAGCAGTACTTC. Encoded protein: CASSLTEIGEQYF.

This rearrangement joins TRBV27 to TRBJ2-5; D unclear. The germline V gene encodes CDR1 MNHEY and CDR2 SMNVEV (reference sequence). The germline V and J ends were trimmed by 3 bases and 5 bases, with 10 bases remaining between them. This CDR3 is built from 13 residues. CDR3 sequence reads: CASSLSGWETQYF. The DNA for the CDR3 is TGTGCCAGCAGTTTGTCCGGGTGGGAGACCCAGTACTTC.

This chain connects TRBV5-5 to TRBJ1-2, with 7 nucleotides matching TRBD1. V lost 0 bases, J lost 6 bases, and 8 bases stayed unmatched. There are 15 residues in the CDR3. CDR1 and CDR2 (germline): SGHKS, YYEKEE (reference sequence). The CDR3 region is CASSLAAIRGNGYTF. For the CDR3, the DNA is TGTGCCAGCAGCTTGGCCGCGATCAGGGGGAATGGCTACACCTTC.

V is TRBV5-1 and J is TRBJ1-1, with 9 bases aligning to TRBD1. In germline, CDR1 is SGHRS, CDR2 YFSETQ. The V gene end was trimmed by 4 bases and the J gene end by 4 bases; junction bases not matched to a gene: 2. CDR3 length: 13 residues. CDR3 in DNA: TGCGCCAGCAGCGCACAGGGGGCCACTGAAGCTTTCTTT. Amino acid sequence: CASSAQGATEAFF. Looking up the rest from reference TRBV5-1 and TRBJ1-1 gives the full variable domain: KAGVTQTPRYLIKTRGQQVTLSCSPISGHRSVSWYQQTPGQGLQFLFEYFSETQRNKGNFPGRFSGRQFSNSRSEMNVSTLELGDSALYLCASSAQGATEAFFGQGTRLTVV.

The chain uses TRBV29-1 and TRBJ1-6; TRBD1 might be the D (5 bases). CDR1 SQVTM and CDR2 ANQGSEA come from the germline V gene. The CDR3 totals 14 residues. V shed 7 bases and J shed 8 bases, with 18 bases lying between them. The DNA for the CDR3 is TGCAGCGCCCTAAGCGGGGGGTCCGATTCACCCCTCCACTTT. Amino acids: CSALSGGSDSPLHF.

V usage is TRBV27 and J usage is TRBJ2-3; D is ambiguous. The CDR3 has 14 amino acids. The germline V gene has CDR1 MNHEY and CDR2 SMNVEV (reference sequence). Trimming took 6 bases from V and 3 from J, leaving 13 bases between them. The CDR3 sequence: CASRLDIGTDTQYF. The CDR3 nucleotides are TGTGCCAGCAGGCTAGATATCGGGACAGATACGCAGTATTTT.

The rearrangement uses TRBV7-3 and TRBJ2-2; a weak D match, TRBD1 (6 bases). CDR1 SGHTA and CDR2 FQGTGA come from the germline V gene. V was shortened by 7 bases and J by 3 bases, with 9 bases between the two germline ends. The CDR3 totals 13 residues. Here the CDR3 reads CASTTGYTGELFF. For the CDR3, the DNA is TGTGCCAGCACCACAGGGTACACCGGGGAGCTGTTTTTT. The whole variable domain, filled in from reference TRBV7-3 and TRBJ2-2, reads GAGVSQTPSNKVTEKGKYVELRCDPISGHTALYWYRQSLGQGPEFLIYFQGTGAADDSGLPNDRFFAVRPEGSVSTLKIQRTERGDSAVYLCASTTGYTGELFFGEGSRLTVL.

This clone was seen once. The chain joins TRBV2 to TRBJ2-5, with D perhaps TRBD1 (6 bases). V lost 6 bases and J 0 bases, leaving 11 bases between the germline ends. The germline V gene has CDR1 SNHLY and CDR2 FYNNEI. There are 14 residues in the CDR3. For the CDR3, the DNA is TGTGCCAGCAGGGAGCAGGGGTACCAAGAGACCCAGTACTTC. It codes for CASREQGYQETQYF.

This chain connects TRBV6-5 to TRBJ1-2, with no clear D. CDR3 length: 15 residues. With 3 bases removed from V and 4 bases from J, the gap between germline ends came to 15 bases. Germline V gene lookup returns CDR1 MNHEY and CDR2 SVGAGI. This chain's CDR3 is CASSYRFGVGYGYTF. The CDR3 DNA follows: TGTGCCAGCAGTTATAGATTCGGGGTGGGCTATGGCTACACCTTC.

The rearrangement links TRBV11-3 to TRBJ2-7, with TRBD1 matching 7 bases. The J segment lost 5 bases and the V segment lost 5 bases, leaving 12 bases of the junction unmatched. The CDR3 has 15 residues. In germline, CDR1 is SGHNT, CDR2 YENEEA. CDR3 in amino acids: CASSPRTGGGNEQYF. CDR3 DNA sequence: TGTGCCAGCAGCCCGAGGACAGGAGGTGGTAACGAGCAGTACTTC.

CDR3 sequence reads: CASSQGPRSPDSGGAGGEQYF. The CDR3 region has the DNA TGCGCCAGCAGCCAAGGGCCCCGCTCCCCGGATAGCGGGGGGGCTGGGGGCGAGCAGTACTTC. V usage is TRBV4-3 and J usage is TRBJ2-7, with 11 positions matching TRBD2. The CDR3 totals 21 residues. The germline V gene has CDR1 LGHNA and CDR2 YSLEER. The junction had 23 bases not matched to a gene; V was cut back by 1 base and J by 6 bases.

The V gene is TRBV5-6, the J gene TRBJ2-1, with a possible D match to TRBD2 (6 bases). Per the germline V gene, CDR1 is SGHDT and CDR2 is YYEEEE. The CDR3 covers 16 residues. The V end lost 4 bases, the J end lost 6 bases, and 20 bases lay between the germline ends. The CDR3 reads CASSGLGWGVVNEQFF. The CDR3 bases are TGTGCCAGCAGCGGGCTGGGTTGGGGGGTGGTCAATGAGCAGTTCTTC. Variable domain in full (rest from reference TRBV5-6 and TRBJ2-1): DAGVTQSPTHLIKTRGQQVTLRCSPKSGHDTVSWYQQALGQGPQFIFQYYEEEERQRGNFPDRFSGHQFPNYSSELNVNALLLGDSALYLCASSGLGWGVVNEQFFGPGTRLTVL.

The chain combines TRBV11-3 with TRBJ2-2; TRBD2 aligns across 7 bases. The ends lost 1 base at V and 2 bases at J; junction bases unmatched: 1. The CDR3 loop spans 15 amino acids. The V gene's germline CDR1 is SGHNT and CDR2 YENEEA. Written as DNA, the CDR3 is TGTGCCAGCAGCTTAGGCGGGGGAAACACCGGGGAGCTGTTTTTT. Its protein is CASSLGGGNTGELFF.

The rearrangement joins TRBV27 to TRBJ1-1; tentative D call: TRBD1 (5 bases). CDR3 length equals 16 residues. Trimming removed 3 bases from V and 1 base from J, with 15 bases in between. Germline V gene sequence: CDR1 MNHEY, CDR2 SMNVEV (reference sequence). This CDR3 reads CASSLQGVLENTEAFF. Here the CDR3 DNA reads TGTGCCAGCAGTTTGCAAGGGGTCTTGGAGAACACTGAAGCTTTCTTT.

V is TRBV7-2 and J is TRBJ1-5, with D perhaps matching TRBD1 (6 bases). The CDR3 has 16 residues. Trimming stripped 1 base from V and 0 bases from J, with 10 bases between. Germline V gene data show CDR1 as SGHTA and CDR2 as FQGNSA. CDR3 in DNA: TGTGCCAGCAGCTTAGTATCAGGGGATAGCAATCAGCCCCAGCATTTT. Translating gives CASSLVSGDSNQPQHF.

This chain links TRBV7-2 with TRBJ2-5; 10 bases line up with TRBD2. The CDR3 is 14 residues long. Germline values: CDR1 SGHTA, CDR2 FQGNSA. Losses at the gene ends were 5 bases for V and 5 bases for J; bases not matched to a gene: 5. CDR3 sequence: CASSLSAGGETQYF. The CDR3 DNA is TGTGCCAGCAGCCTCTCAGCGGGGGGGGAGACCCAGTACTTC.

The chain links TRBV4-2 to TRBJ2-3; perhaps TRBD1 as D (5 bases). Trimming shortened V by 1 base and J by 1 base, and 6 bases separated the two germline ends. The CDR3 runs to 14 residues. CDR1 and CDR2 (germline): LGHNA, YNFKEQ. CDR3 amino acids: CASSQVQGTDTQYF. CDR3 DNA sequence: TGTGCCAGCAGCCAAGTACAGGGCACAGATACGCAGTATTTT.

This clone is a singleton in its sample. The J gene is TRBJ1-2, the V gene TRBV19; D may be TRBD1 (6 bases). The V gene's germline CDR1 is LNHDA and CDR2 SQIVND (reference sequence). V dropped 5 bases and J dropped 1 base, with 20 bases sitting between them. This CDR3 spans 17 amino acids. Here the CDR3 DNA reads TGTGCCAGTAGTCCCCACTCCGGGACAAACGATAACTATGGCTACACCTTC. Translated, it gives CASSPHSGTNDNYGYTF.

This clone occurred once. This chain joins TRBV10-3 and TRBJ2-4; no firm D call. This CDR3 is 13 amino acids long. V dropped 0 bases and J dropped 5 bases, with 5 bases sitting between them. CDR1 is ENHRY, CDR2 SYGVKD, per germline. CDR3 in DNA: TGTGCCATCAGTGAGTCTGTCGAAAACATTCAGTACTTC. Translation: CAISESVENIQYF.

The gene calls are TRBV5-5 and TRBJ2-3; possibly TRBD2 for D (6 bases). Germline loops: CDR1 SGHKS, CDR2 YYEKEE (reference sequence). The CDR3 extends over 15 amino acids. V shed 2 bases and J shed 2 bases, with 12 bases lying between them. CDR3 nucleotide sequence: TGTGCCAGCAGCTTCAGGGCTAGCGCCACAGATACGCAGTATTTT. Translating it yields CASSFRASATDTQYF.

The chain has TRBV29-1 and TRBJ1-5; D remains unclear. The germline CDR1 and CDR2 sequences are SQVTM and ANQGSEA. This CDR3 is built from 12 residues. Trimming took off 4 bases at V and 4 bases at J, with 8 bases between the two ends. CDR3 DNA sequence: TGCAGCGTTGCAGAGAGTAATCAGCCCCAGCATTTT. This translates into CSVAESNQPQHF.

CDR3: CASSSGANVLTF. CDR3 nucleotide sequence: TGTGCTAGCAGCTCTGGGGCCAACGTCCTGACTTTC. The chain couples TRBV12-5 to TRBJ2-6, with no clear D. The CDR3 contains 12 residues. V lost 9 bases to trimming and J lost 0 bases, with 3 bases between them. CDR1 LGHNT and CDR2 FRNRAP come from the germline V gene.

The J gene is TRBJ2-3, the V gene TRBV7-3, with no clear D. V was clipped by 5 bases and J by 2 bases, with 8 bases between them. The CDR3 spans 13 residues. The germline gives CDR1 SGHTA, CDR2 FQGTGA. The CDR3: CASSPSITDTQYF. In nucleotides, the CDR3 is TGTGCCAGCAGCCCATCAATCACAGATACGCAGTATTTT.

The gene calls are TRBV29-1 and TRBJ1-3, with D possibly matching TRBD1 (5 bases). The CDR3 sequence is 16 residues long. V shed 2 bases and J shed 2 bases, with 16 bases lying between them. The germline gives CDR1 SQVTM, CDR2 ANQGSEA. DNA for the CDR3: TGCAGCGTTGAATTTCCTCGGCAGGGCGCTGGAAACACCATATATTTT. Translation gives CSVEFPRQGAGNTIYF.

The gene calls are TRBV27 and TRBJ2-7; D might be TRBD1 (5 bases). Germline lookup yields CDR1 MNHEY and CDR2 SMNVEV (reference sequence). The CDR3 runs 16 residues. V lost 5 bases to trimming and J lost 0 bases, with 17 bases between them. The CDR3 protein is CASSPTPGWGSYEQYF. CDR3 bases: TGTGCCAGCAGTCCCACCCCAGGGTGGGGCTCCTACGAGCAGTACTTC.

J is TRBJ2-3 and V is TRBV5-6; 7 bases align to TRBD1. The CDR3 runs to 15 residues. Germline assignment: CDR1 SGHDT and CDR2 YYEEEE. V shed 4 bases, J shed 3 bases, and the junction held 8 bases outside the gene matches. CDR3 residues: CASSRAAQGTDTQYF. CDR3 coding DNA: TGTGCCAGCAGCCGGGCGGCACAGGGGACAGATACGCAGTATTTT.

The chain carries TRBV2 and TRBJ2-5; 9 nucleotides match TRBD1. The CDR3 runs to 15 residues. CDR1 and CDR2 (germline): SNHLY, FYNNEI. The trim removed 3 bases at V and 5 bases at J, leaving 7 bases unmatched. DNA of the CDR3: TGTGCCAGCAGTGACGCCGGGACAGGGACCGAGACCCAGTACTTC. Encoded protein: CASSDAGTGTETQYF.

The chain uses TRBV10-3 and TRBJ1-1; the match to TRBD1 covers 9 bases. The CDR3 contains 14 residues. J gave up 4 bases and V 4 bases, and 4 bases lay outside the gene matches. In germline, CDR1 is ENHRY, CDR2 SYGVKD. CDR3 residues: CAISGDRDGTEAFF. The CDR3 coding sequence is TGTGCCATCAGTGGGGACAGGGATGGCACTGAAGCTTTCTTT.

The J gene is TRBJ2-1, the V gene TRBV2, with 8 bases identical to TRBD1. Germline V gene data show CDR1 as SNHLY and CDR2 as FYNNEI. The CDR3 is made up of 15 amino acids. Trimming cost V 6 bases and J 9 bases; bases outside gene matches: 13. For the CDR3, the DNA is TGTGCCAGCAGCGGGACAGGTTTCAAGGGGGGTGAGCAGTTCTTC. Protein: CASSGTGFKGGEQFF.

CDR3 sequence (DNA): TGTGCCAGCAGCGTAGAACAGGGACATAATGAAAAACTGTTTTTT. Translated: CASSVEQGHNEKLFF. The V call is TRBV9, the J call TRBJ1-4; perhaps TRBD1 as D (6 bases). The V end lost 0 bases, the J end lost 4 bases, and 10 bases lay between the germline ends. CDR3 size: 15 residues. Germline CDR1 reads SGDLS; CDR2 reads YYNGEE.